This is a list of T cell receptor beta chains from one sample in a study of T cells in Graves' hyperthyroidism and ophthalmopathy. TCRdb recomputed calls from the multiplex PCR reads with MiXCR, one row per CDR3 protein. The sample has roughly 720,000 distinct CDR3 sequences, 15% to 20% seen once. The specimen was blood. All receptors come from a man aged 45-65 years with Graves' hyperthyroidism. The CDR3 runs from the conserved cysteine through the conserved F or W. A D gene is named only where the DNA matches it firmly. Size tells how often a clone was seen (once, few, many) or the class of an expanded clone, and some rows leave it out.

j_call d_call v_call clone_size cdr3_nt cdr3_aa
TRBJ2-7 . TRBV10-1 once TGCGCCAGCAGCCAACCGGGACTTCCCCACGAGCAGTACTTC CASSQPGLPHEQYF
TRBJ2-7 . TRBV5-1 . TGCGCCAGCAGCTCGTCAGCGAGCAACTACGAGCAGTACTTC CASSSSASNYEQYF
TRBJ2-1 . TRBV24-1 few TGTGCCACCAGTGTTAGACTTGAGCAGTTCTTC CATSVRLEQFF
TRBJ2-7 . TRBV28 . TGTGCCAGCAGTTTATGGTGGGCAGGGAGCAGCGAGCAGTACTTC CASSLWWAGSSEQYF
TRBJ2-7 TRBD2 TRBV10-2 . TGCGCCAGCAACGTAGCGGGACGGGTTGAGCAGTACTTC CASNVAGRVEQYF
TRBJ2-2 TRBD2 TRBV28 few TGTGCCAGCAGTTCCCTATTAACGGGACTAGCCGTGTTCGGGGAGCTGTTTTTT CASSSLLTGLAVFGELFF
TRBJ1-2 . TRBV11-1 . TGTGCCAGCAGCCTAGGTTCCGGAAAGGGGGACTATGGCTACACCTTC CASSLGSGKGDYGYTF
TRBJ2-7 . TRBV12-3/TRBV12-4 many TGTGCCAGCAGCTCCCCGGATGTCACCTACGAGCAGTACTTC CASSSPDVTYEQYF
TRBJ2-7 TRBD1 TRBV19 few TGTGCCAGTAGTATCGGACAGGGGCGGGCGGACGAGCAGTACTTC CASSIGQGRADEQYF
TRBJ1-1 . TRBV3-1 . TGTGCCAGCAGCCGATACGGTCCAACCAACACTGAAGCTTTCTTT CASSRYGPTNTEAFF
TRBJ2-7 TRBD2 TRBV7-3 . TGTGCCAGCAGTCGGGCGGGGGGGCAGGAGCAGTACTTC CASSRAGGQEQYF
TRBJ2-4 . TRBV29-1 many TGCAGCGTTGAAGAGCCCGGAAGCCTTCAATATGCGGCCAAAAACATTCAGTACTTC CSVEEPGSLQYAAKNIQYF
TRBJ1-5 TRBD1 TRBV27 . TGTGCCAGCAGACCGGACAGGGGGCCCAATCAGCCCCAGCATTTT CASRPDRGPNQPQHF
TRBJ2-2 . TRBV5-1 few TGCGCCAGCAGCTTAGGACATGGGGCGAACACCGGGGAGCTGTTTTTT CASSLGHGANTGELFF
TRBJ2-6 . TRBV12-5 many TGTGCTAGTGGTTTATCAGGGGCCAACGTCCTGACTTTC CASGLSGANVLTF
TRBJ1-1 . TRBV28 . TGTGCCAGCAGTTTAGGGTCTTACGGGGAAGTTGAAGCTTTCTTT CASSLGSYGEVEAFF
TRBJ2-7 TRBD2 TRBV28 many TGTGCCAGCGAGGACGGGACTACGAAGCAGTACTTC CASEDGTTKQYF
TRBJ2-7 TRBD1 TRBV18 many TGTGCCAGCTCACTCACGACAGGGGACTACGAGCAGTACTTC CASSLTTGDYEQYF
TRBJ2-2 . TRBV28 many TGTGCCAGCGAGGCCCGGACCCCAATAACCGGGGAGCTGTTTTTT CASEARTPITGELFF
TRBJ1-1 . TRBV13 few TGTGCCAGCAGCTTTAGGACAGAGGTCCCTGAAGCTTTCTTT CASSFRTEVPEAFF
TRBJ1-2 . TRBV12-3/TRBV12-4 many TGTGCCAGCAGTTTAAGGATTGCTGGCTACACCTTC CASSLRIAGYTF
TRBJ2-1 TRBD1 TRBV2 many TGTGCCAGTGCCGGGACAGGGAACGATGAGCAGTTCTTC CASAGTGNDEQFF
TRBJ2-1 . TRBV28 many TGTGCCAGCAGGTTCGGACCGGGCCCCTACAATGAGCAGTTCTTC CASRFGPGPYNEQFF
TRBJ2-5 TRBD2 TRBV30 . TGTGCCTGGAGTGCGACTAGCGGGAGTAAGACCCAGTACTTC CAWSATSGSKTQYF
TRBJ2-2 . TRBV6-2/TRBV6-3 . TGTGCCAGCGGACCCGGACTGACCGGGGAGCTGTTTTTT CASGPGLTGELFF
TRBJ1-2 . TRBV20-1 once TGCAGTGCTAGAGATCTGGGGTTACCTCGAGACTATGGCTACACCTTC CSARDLGLPRDYGYTF
TRBJ2-1 TRBD2 TRBV7-2 . TGTGCCAGCAGCTTAGTGGGGGGACTAGCGGGAGTTAAGAATGAGCAGTTCTTC CASSLVGGLAGVKNEQFF
TRBJ2-1 TRBD2 TRBV11-2 many TGTGCCAGCAGCTTAGGAGGGACTAGCGGGAGTAGTGAGCAGTTCTTC CASSLGGTSGSSEQFF
TRBJ2-7 TRBD1 TRBV6-2/TRBV6-3 few TGTGCCAGCGGACAGGGGCGATACGAGCAGTACTTC CASGQGRYEQYF
TRBJ2-3 . TRBV27 once TGTGCCAGCAGTTTCATACAGGGAAGGGCAGATACGCAGTATTTT CASSFIQGRADTQYF
TRBJ2-7 TRBD1 TRBV27 many TGTGCCAGCAGTTTACCGGGCCAGGGGGCGGAAACCTACGAGCAGTACTTC CASSLPGQGAETYEQYF
TRBJ1-1 . TRBV20-1 many TGCAGTGCTAGAGATCCGGGACGAACTGAAGCTTTCTTT CSARDPGRTEAFF
TRBJ2-1 . TRBV20-1 few TGCAGTGCTGGGGACTTGATAGGTAATGAGCAGTTCTTC CSAGDLIGNEQFF
TRBJ1-2 TRBD1 TRBV6-1 . TGTGCCAGCAGAACACAGGGGGCATCCTATGGCTACACCTTC CASRTQGASYGYTF
TRBJ2-1 TRBD2 TRBV7-9 few TGTGCCAGCAGCCTCCGGGACTATGGCTACAATGAGCAGTTCTTC CASSLRDYGYNEQFF
TRBJ2-1 . TRBV12-5 . TGTGCTAGTGGTTTGACTTCTACGAGCTCCTACAATGAGCAGTTCTTC CASGLTSTSSYNEQFF
TRBJ2-3 TRBD2 TRBV20-1 many TGCAGTGCTAGAGATCGACTAGCGGGTACAGATACGCAGTATTTT CSARDRLAGTDTQYF
TRBJ1-1 . TRBV7-6 many TGTGCCAGCAGCTCCCAACTAGGGGATACTGAAGCTTTCTTT CASSSQLGDTEAFF
TRBJ2-3 TRBD1 TRBV5-1 . TGCGCCAGCAGCCCCTCCTTGGGGACAGGGGGCACAGATACGCAGTATTTT CASSPSLGTGGTDTQYF
TRBJ2-1 . TRBV20-1 few TGCAGTGCTAGAGGCGCCGGGGTGGGCGGCAATGAGCAGTTCTTC CSARGAGVGGNEQFF
TRBJ2-3 . TRBV28 . TGTGCCAGCAGCGGGTCGACAGGACCCGATACGCAGTATTTT CASSGSTGPDTQYF